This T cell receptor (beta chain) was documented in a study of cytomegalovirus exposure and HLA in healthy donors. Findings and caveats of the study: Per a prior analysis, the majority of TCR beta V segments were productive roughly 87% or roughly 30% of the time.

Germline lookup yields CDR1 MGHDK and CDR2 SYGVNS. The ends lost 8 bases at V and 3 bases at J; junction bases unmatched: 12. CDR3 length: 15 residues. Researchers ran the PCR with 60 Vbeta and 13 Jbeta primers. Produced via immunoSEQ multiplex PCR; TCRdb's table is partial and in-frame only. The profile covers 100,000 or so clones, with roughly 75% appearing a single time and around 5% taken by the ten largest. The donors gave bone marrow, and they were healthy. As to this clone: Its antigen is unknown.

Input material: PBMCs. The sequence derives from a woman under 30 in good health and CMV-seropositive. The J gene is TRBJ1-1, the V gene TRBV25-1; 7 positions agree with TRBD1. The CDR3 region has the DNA TGTGCCAGCTCCCATCAGGGGGGCCCTTACACTGAAGCTTTCTTT. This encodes CASSHQGGPYTEAFF.